One and the same sample provided the 7 T cell receptor beta chains below, sequenced in a study of blood T cells in healthy people across ages. The use of a sample-barcoded 5' primer and a J-beta primer mix characterized a second PCR of roughly 6 to 11 cycles. TCRdb reprocessed the 5' RACE reads with MiXCR, giving one entry per CDR3 protein. Of 730,000 or so distinct CDR3 sequences detected, over 40% appear once; the ten largest clones hold 25% to 30%. The material sequenced was blood. These receptors were collected from a man older than 75 in good health.

V gene TRBV10-2 combines with J gene TRBJ2-5, with 9 positions matching TRBD1. The CDR3 length is 15 residues. CDR1 and CDR2 from the germline V gene are WSHSY and SAAADI. V shed 2 bases and J 5 bases; nucleotides not matched to a gene: 6. The CDR3: CASSEIWTGVETQYF. The CDR3 DNA is TGCGCCAGCAGTGAGATTTGGACAGGGGTGGAGACCCAGTACTTC.

The chain recombines TRBV18 with TRBJ2-4; 7 nucleotides line up with TRBD1. The junction had 1 base not matched to a gene; V was cut back by 3 bases and J by 2 bases. The CDR3 consists of 14 residues. CDR1 is KGHSH, CDR2 LQKENI, per germline. The CDR3 reads CASSPRGPKNIQYF. The CDR3 DNA reads as TGTGCCAGCTCACCGAGGGGGCCCAAAAACATTCAGTACTTC. The whole variable domain, filled in from reference TRBV18 and TRBJ2-4, reads NAGVMQNPRHLVRRRGQEARLRCSPMKGHSHVYWYRQLPEEGLKFMVYLQKENIIDESGMPKERFSAEFPKEGPSILRIQQVVRGDSAAYFCASSPRGPKNIQYFGAGTRLSVL.

The CDR3 protein is CASSQALALETQYF. DNA for the CDR3: TGCGCCAGCAGCCAAGCCTTGGCTTTGGAGACCCAGTACTTC. This sequence joins TRBV4-3 and TRBJ2-4; unclear D gene. The tail of the sequence fits TRBJ2-5 better, so the J call may be wrong. This CDR3 is built from 14 residues. Germline assignment: CDR1 LGHNA and CDR2 YSLEER.

This clonotype has a count of ten or more. The V and J genes are TRBV4-1 and TRBJ2-7; 7 positions agree with TRBD1. Losses at the gene ends were 0 bases for V and 3 bases for J; bases not matched to a gene: 8. Germline CDR1 and CDR2: MGHRA and YSYEKL. The CDR3 totals 16 residues. The CDR3 spells CASSQDQAGGYYEQYF. In DNA, the CDR3 is TGCGCCAGCAGCCAAGATCAAGCAGGGGGATACTACGAGCAGTACTTC.

There are a few counts of this clonotype. The CDR3 sequence: CASSPPSGRTNEQYF. The DNA of the CDR3 is TGTGCCAGCAGTCCCCCTAGCGGGAGAACCAATGAGCAGTACTTC. V is TRBV6-1 and J is TRBJ2-5; 10 positions agree with TRBD2. The CDR3 extends over 15 amino acids. The V gene end was trimmed by 5 bases and the J gene end by 11 bases; junction bases not matched to a gene: 14. The germline V gene has CDR1 MNHNS and CDR2 SASEGT.

The rearrangement uses TRBV20-1 and TRBJ2-7; D remains ambiguous. CDR3 length equals 12 residues. CDR1 is DFQATT, CDR2 SNEGSKA, per germline (reference sequence). The CDR3 loop is CRAIRSSYEQYF. The CDR3, as DNA: TGCAGGGCGATTCGAAGCTCCTACGAGCAGTACTTC.

The genes are TRBV18 and TRBJ2-3, with 8 bases that match TRBD1. The CDR3 loop spans 15 amino acids. With 1 base clipped from V and 2 bases from J, the junction kept 2 bases outside the gene matches. Germline CDR1 and CDR2: KGHSH and LQKENI. The DNA of the CDR3 is TGTGCCAGCTCACCACGGACAGGGATCACAGATACGCAGTATTTT. Its translation: CASSPRTGITDTQYF.